These T cell receptor beta chains were read from a single sample in a study of blood T cell repertoires in COVID-19. Sequencing was performed with immunoSEQ multiplex PCR; in TCRdb, only in-frame clones are kept and a portion is missing. The data contain about 25,000 clones, roughly 80% of them seen just once; the ten biggest clones take up under 75%. The material sequenced was peripheral blood. These receptors were taken from a woman of 80 years or more with acute or convalescent COVID-19. Both conserved end residues are trimmed from each CDR3.

TRBV14,ASSQDRGHNGYT
TRBV12-3/TRBV12-4,ASSPQMNTEAF
TRBV4-1,ASSRRLAGGSPGELF
TRBV3-1/TRBV3-2,ASRHCTDTQY
TRBV5-1,ASSLGLGRTGELF
TRBV5-8,ASSPRDRAQPQH
TRBV9,ASSVEKGGTYEQY
TRBV24-1,ATSDFEAYARTNYGYT
TRBV29-1,SVAARQGYT
TRBV27,ASSLSLGQITYGYT
TRBV7-7,ASSPGTASYNEQF
TRBV6-5,ASSPMSVSYEQY
TRBV27,ASSSRAGLYYEQY
TRBV4-1,ASSQQYRATEAF
TRBV4-3,ASSLTTGNTIY
TRBV24-1,ATSDFRTGGAGELF
TRBV19,ASSPLGTRDSGEQF
TRBV24-1,ATSATGWSGELF
TRBV6-6,ASSYPGLAGGPRF
TRBV5-1,ASSLGLDAYEQY
TRBV11-3,ASSYRQGNYGYT
TRBV7-2,ASSISGGNNEQF
TRBV3-1/TRBV3-2,ASTLSKLGGFGAF
TRBV28,AGKRGAKNEKLF
TRBV6-5,ASRRGTGGRDTQY
TRBV5-1,ASSLNPGTGSETQY
TRBV19,ASSLTDENTEAF
TRBV9,ASSVTGGPPYGYT
TRBV4-1,ASSLLVGPNQPQH
TRBV30,AWREGTGSRGYT
TRBV20-1,SASSGRAGDEQY
TRBV2,ASRNRDGDTEAF